Presented here are 7 T cell receptor beta chains from one specimen sequenced in a study of PD-L1 blockade in urothelial cancer (dated by TCRdb to 2016 to 2017). Preparation of the library involved the immunoSEQ multiplex PCR assay. TCRdb holds this immuneACCESS table with in-frame rearrangements only. Some clones are missing; in checked studies, unresolved V genes explain under half, and the rest has no known cause. The sample records 38,000 or so clones, over 70% of which are singletons. Clones ranked in the top ten supply roughly a sixth of the sample. Sequenced here: PBMCs, sampled around atezolizumab (anti-PD-L1) treatment. The receptors stem from a man aged 55 to 70 with urothelial cancer.

The V gene is TRBV13, the J gene TRBJ1-2; D perhaps matches TRBD1 (6 bases). V was pared by 5 bases and J by 2 bases, with 18 bases between. The CDR3 has 16 amino acids. Germline-derived CDR1 and CDR2 are PRHDT and FYEKMQ (reference sequence). CDR3: CASSASGTPENYGYTF. The CDR3, as DNA: TGTGCCAGCAGCGCGTCCGGGACACCGGAAAACTATGGCTACACCTTC.

The chain uses TRBV30 and TRBJ1-1; 12 positions match TRBD1. Trimming took 0 bases from V and 11 from J; bases not matched to a gene: 16. The CDR3 extends over 17 amino acids. The V gene's germline CDR1 is GTSNPN and CDR2 SVGIG (reference sequence). The CDR3 region is CAWSVRWSPGQGARAFF. CDR3 nucleotide sequence: TGTGCCTGGAGTGTTCGATGGAGCCCGGGACAGGGGGCTCGGGCTTTCTTT.

The chain recombines TRBV5-4 with TRBJ2-2; 7 nucleotides match TRBD1. Per germline, CDR1 SGHNT and CDR2 YYREEE (reference sequence). Trimming cost V 3 bases and J 1 base; bases outside gene matches: 6. The CDR3 runs to 16 residues. Here the CDR3 reads CASSSQGIVNTGELFF. The CDR3, as DNA: TGTGCCAGCAGCTCACAGGGGATTGTGAACACCGGGGAGCTGTTTTTT.

This chain links TRBV7-8 with TRBJ1-2, with no clear D. Per germline, CDR1 SGHVS and CDR2 FQNEAQ. The length of the CDR3 is 13 residues. V gave up 4 bases and J gave up 9 bases, with 15 bases separating them. The CDR3 spells CASSWEGSESYTF. The CDR3 DNA follows: TGTGCCAGCAGCTGGGAGGGTTCTGAGAGCTACACCTTC.

The V gene is TRBV5-1, the J gene TRBJ1-6; D not certain. CDR1 SGHRS and CDR2 YFSETQ come from the germline V gene. Between the trimmed V and J ends, which lost 4 bases and 0 bases, there was a span of 8 bases. The CDR3 has 15 amino acids. Written as DNA, the CDR3 is TGCGCCAGCAGCCTGGATAGCTCCTATAATTCACCCCTCCACTTT. Encoded protein: CASSLDSSYNSPLHF.

V and J are TRBV2 and TRBJ2-1; D unclear. Trimming removed 7 bases at V and 2 bases at J, with 12 bases between. Per the germline V gene, CDR1 is SNHLY and CDR2 is FYNNEI. The CDR3 is 14 amino acids. The CDR3 DNA sequence: TGTGCCAGCAAGCCGTCGCTCACCTACAATGAGCAGTTCTTC. It specifies CASKPSLTYNEQFF.

J is TRBJ1-2 and V is TRBV30, with 7 bases aligning to TRBD1. The CDR3 sequence is 12 residues long. The germline V gene has CDR1 GTSNPN and CDR2 SVGIG (reference sequence). V shed 1 base, J shed 8 bases, and the junction held 4 bases outside the gene matches. CDR3 bases: TGTGCCTGGAGTGGACAGGGAAGAGGCTACACCTTC. The encoded protein is CAWSGQGRGYTF.